A selection of T cell receptor beta chains follows, all from one sample in a study of human CD8 memory T cell subsets. TCRdb re-called the 5' RACE reads and gives one entry per CDR3 protein, without DNA. The table lists about 3,200 distinct CDR3 sequences, with 30% to 40% in the top ten. Input material: CD8+ T cells from PBMCs. The origin of the receptors is a human donor in good health. CDR3s include the opening cysteine and the closing phenylalanine or tryptophan. Rows give clone size only sometimes, using once, few, many, or a class for an expanded clone.

j_gene	v_gene	abundance	CDR3aa
TRBJ1-1	TRBV6-2/TRBV6-3	-	CASSFQENTEAFF
TRBJ2-2	TRBV6-4	-	CASSPSDEGRDTGELFF
TRBJ2-3	TRBV13	-	CASYLMGALAGGDTQYF
TRBJ2-3	TRBV5-1	medium-sized	CASSLGLGTRLITDTQYF
TRBJ2-7	TRBV4-1	-	CASSQEVADSSYEQYF
TRBJ2-1	TRBV13	-	CASSLEGQGFHEQFF
TRBJ2-7	TRBV7-8	-	CASSSLGLVDEQYF
TRBJ2-2	TRBV6-2/TRBV6-3	-	CASSNGQGTGELFF
TRBJ2-7	TRBV4-1	-	CASSQEPSGSYEQYF
TRBJ1-6	TRBV20-1	medium-sized	CSARDGRENSPLHF
TRBJ2-5	TRBV3-1	-	CASSQGIRDQETQYF